The 12 T cell receptor beta chains below come from one sample, sequenced in a study of blood T cell repertoires in COVID-19. Assay: immunoSEQ multiplex PCR; the TCRdb copy retains only in-frame clones and omits some. This sample has roughly 95,000 clones; approximately 80% occur once, and the top ten carry around 4.1%. Sequenced: peripheral blood. The receptors derive from a man between 60 and 75 years old with acute or convalescent COVID-19.

The chain uses TRBV7-9 and TRBJ2-1; 8 nucleotides agree with TRBD2. The CDR3 loop spans 13 amino acids. The V gene's germline CDR1 is SEHNR and CDR2 FQNEAQ (reference sequence). Trimming at V came to 8 bases and at J to 9 bases, leaving 9 bases not matched to a gene. Here the CDR3 DNA reads TGTGCCAGCTTGGGACTAGGAGGAGGTGAGCAGTTCTTC. This encodes CASLGLGGGEQFF.

The gene calls are TRBV10-3 and TRBJ1-1; D perhaps matches TRBD1 (5 bases). CDR3 size: 15 residues. Trimming left V 10 bases short and J 3 bases short, with 21 bases between. The germline gives CDR1 ENHRY, CDR2 SYGVKD. CDR3: CATATLGLGDTEAFF. CDR3 nucleotides: TGTGCCACCGCCACTCTGGGACTGGGGGACACTGAAGCTTTCTTT.

DNA for the CDR3: TGTGCCTGGAGTGTAGTTCTACGGGACTATGGCTACACCTTC. Amino acid sequence: CAWSVVLRDYGYTF. This chain connects TRBV30 to TRBJ1-2, with D uncertain. From germline, CDR1 is GTSNPN and CDR2 SVGIG (reference sequence). The CDR3 extends over 14 amino acids. The germline V and J ends were trimmed by 0 bases and 3 bases, with 11 bases remaining between them.

This chain joins TRBV6-1 and TRBJ2-5; no firm D call. Germline lookup yields CDR1 MNHNS and CDR2 SASEGT. The V gene lost 1 base and the J gene lost 13 bases, with 16 bases spanning the gap. The CDR3 totals 13 residues. In DNA form, the CDR3 reads TGTGCCAGCAGTGAAGTTGGAGACTCCAACCGGTACTTC. Translated, it gives CASSEVGDSNRYF.

The V and J genes are TRBV5-4 and TRBJ1-1, with D possibly being TRBD1 (6 bases). This CDR3 comprises 15 residues. Germline values: CDR1 SGHNT, CDR2 YYREEE (reference sequence). Trimming shortened V by 0 bases and J by 0 bases, and 9 bases separated the two germline ends. CDR3 sequence: CASSLAGQMNTEAFF. The CDR3 bases are TGTGCCAGCAGCTTGGCTGGACAGATGAACACTGAAGCTTTCTTT.

The genes are TRBV12-3 or TRBV12-4 and TRBJ1-1, with 7 bases lining up with TRBD1. V lost 5 bases and J lost 5; bases outside the gene matches: 2. The CDR3 has 12 residues. CDR3 sequence: CASSTGVTEAFF. Written as DNA, the CDR3 is TGTGCCAGCAGTACAGGGGTAACTGAAGCTTTCTTT.

This rearrangement joins TRBV10-3 to TRBJ1-5; D is ambiguous. The CDR3 extends over 13 amino acids. V was clipped by 4 bases and J by 7 bases, with 11 bases between them. CDR1 is ENHRY and CDR2 is SYGVKD in the germline V gene. CDR3: CAISVNGEQPQHF. The CDR3 DNA reads TGTGCCATCAGTGTAAACGGGGAGCAGCCCCAGCATTTT.

The rearrangement uses TRBV19 and TRBJ2-3; 10 nucleotides agree with TRBD1. Germline CDR1 is LNHDA and CDR2 is SQIVND (reference sequence). CDR3 size: 16 residues. After removal of 1 base from V and 3 bases from J, the junction contained 4 bases not matched to a gene. The DNA for the CDR3 is TGTGCCAGTAGTATAGGACGACAGGGGGCAACAGATACGCAGTATTTT. Translating gives CASSIGRQGATDTQYF.

CDR3 coding DNA: TGTGCCAGCAGCACCAGGGGAATGAACACTGAAGCTTTCTTT. As protein: CASSTRGMNTEAFF. V is TRBV3-1 (or the pseudogene TRBV3-2) and J is TRBJ1-1; D is possibly TRBD1 (6 bases). The CDR3 consists of 14 residues. Trimming removed 5 bases from V and 0 bases from J, with 10 bases in between. Germline-derived CDR1 and CDR2 are LGHDT and YNNKEL (reference sequence).

CDR3 in DNA: TGTGCCAGCAGCTTAGACGGCACCGGGGAGCTGTTTTTT. Its protein is CASSLDGTGELFF. The chain couples TRBV7-9 to TRBJ2-2; D uncertain. Between the trimmed V and J ends, which lost 1 base and 4 bases, there was a span of 4 bases. Per germline, CDR1 SEHNR and CDR2 FQNEAQ (reference sequence). The CDR3 length is 13 residues.

V and J are TRBV5-1 and TRBJ2-3, with 7 positions matching TRBD2. In germline, CDR1 is SGHRS, CDR2 YFSETQ. The CDR3 is made up of 15 amino acids. Trimming took 0 bases from V and 5 from J; bases not matched to a gene: 6. In DNA, the CDR3 is TGCGCCAGCAGCTTGGGGGCGGGAGACGTAGATACGCAGTATTTT. Its translation is CASSLGAGDVDTQYF.

This clone occurred a few times. The chain joins TRBV4-1 to TRBJ2-2, with a tentative D call TRBD1 (6 bases). Trimming left V 5 bases short and J 1 base short, with 8 bases between. Germline loops: CDR1 MGHRA, CDR2 YSYEKL. The CDR3 is made up of 14 amino acids. CDR3 in DNA: TGCGCCAGCAGCAGCAGGGGGAACACCGGGGAGCTGTTTTTT. Protein: CASSSRGNTGELFF.